This T cell receptor beta chain was sequenced in a study of T cell responses to AZD1222 COVID-19 vaccine. Study conclusions and caveats: A mostly white British donor set with more females was recruited, and clonal diversity was possibly underestimated. The number of AZD1222 recipients seropositive at baseline was only five to seven. Mapped onto spike, vaccine-associated CD4 TCRs spanned it and were dominant at 160-218 and 743-854.

TCRdb's copy holds only in-frame clones and misses some; the assay was immunoSEQ multiplex PCR. The table includes some 180,000 clones, roughly 88% detected once. CDR1 is MDHEN and CDR2 is SYDVKM in the germline V gene. This CDR3 has 14 amino acids. V dropped 11 bases and J dropped 1 base, with 14 bases sitting between them. With regard to this clone: Its antigen is unidentified.

The sample in question was peripheral blood, obtained on day 0 of AZD1222 vaccination. The gene calls are TRBV28 and TRBJ2-2, with D perhaps TRBD1 (7 bases). This receptor was obtained from an adult in good health. The CDR3 DNA follows: TGTGCCGGAGGGGGCGCTGGGAACACCGGGGAGCTGTTTTTT. Its protein product is CAGGGAGNTGELFF.